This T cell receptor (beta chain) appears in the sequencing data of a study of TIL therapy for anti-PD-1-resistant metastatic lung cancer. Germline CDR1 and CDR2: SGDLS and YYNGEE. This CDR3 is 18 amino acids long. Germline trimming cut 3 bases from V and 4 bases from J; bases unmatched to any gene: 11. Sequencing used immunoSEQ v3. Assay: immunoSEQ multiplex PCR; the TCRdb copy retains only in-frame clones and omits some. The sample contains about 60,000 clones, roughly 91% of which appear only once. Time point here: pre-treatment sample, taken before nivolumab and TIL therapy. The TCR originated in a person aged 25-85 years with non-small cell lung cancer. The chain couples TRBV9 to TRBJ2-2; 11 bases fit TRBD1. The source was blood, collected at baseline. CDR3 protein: CASSAPPGQGGITGELFF. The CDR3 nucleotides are TGTGCCAGCAGCGCCCCCCCGGGACAGGGGGGAATCACCGGGGAGCTGTTTTTT.